This T cell receptor beta chain was captured by sequencing in a study of shared clonotypes between healthy human individuals. The study, taken as a whole, reports: Incomplete sequencing of sorted subsets was indicated by rarefaction despite large depth. As a rule, naive subsets had a larger estimated richness than memory subsets.

Selected positively for CCR7 and CD45RO-negative, naive CD8 cells excluded terminally differentiated effector memory CD45RA+ cells. The data were produced by immunoSEQ multiplex PCR, yet TCRdb's version contains in-frame clones alone and is incomplete. This sample has roughly 2,000,000 clones, with about 94% found just once. Details on this clone: Its antigen remains unidentified.

Germline V gene sequence: CDR1 SGHDN, CDR2 FVKESK. The CDR3 runs to 13 residues. Deletions cut 3 bases from V and 4 bases from J, with 9 bases between. The sequencing sample was made of naive CD8+ T cells sorted from blood. This chain uses TRBV14 with TRBJ1-2; D is ambiguous. The TCR sequence derives from a man between 18 and 35 years old in good health. The CDR3 protein is CASSQDRAYGYTF. CDR3 sequence (DNA): TGTGCCAGCAGCCAGGACCGGGCCTATGGCTACACCTTC.